Below are 29 T cell receptor beta chains sequenced from a single sample in a study of molecular identifiers for immune sequencing clone quantification. MiXCR, applied by TCRdb to the PCR reads, yields one record per CDR3 protein. The data show roughly 300,000 distinct CDR3 sequences, roughly 24% seen once. Material: naive CD8+ T cells from blood, with Jurkat cell RNA spiked in. Subset reported: FACS-sorted CD8+CD4-CCR7+CD45RA+ naive T cells. These receptor sequences come from a human donor in good health. Some libraries in this study had Jurkat cell RNA spiked in.

On this clonotype itself: Since a much larger clone is just one base distant, this may be a read error. The chain uses TRBV6-5 and TRBJ2-3; 8 nucleotides align to TRBD2. Per the germline V gene, CDR1 is MNHEY and CDR2 is SVGAGI. The CDR3 is 16 amino acids. CDR3 nucleotide sequence: TGTGTCAGCAGTCCCCGGTCGGGACTAGGTGTAGATACGCAGTATTTT. It translates to CVSSPRSGLGVDTQYF.

This clonotype was counted a few times. The chain combines TRBV6-2 or TRBV6-3 with TRBJ2-7; 12 positions agree with TRBD2. In germline, CDR1 is MNHEY, CDR2 SVGEGT. The CDR3 sequence is 16 residues long. J lost 2 bases, V lost 2 bases, and 4 bases had no gene match. The CDR3 DNA is TGTGCCAGCAGTTACCCTGCTAGCGGGAGGGCCTACGAGCAGTACTTC. Translating gives CASSYPASGRAYEQYF.

Note on this clonotype: The junction differs from germline at one of its ends, possibly a read error. V and J are TRBV29-1 and TRBJ2-1; D is undetermined. The CDR3 sequence is 14 residues long. Germline CDR1 SQVTM, CDR2 ANQGSEA. This CDR3 reads CGVEDVTKWGERFF. The CDR3 nucleotides are TGCGGCGTTGAAGACGTAACCAAGTGGGGTGAGCGGTTCTTC.

This clonotype was seen repeatedly, ten times or more. The rearrangement joins TRBV12-3 or TRBV12-4 to TRBJ1-5, with 8 bases fitting TRBD1. The CDR3 extends over 13 amino acids. Trimming took 6 bases from V and 7 from J; bases not matched to a gene: 5. The CDR3 loop is CASSLQGVQPQHF. The DNA of the CDR3 is TGTGCCAGCAGCCTACAGGGGGTACAGCCCCAGCATTTT.

This clonotype was seen at least ten times. V and J are TRBV20-1 and TRBJ1-1; TRBD1 aligns across 7 bases. The V and J ends lost 5 bases and 2 bases, in that order; junction bases with no gene match: 14. This CDR3 comprises 16 residues. The germline gives CDR1 DFQATT, CDR2 SNEGSKA (reference sequence). The CDR3, as DNA: TGCAGTGCTGCATTAGACCGACAGGGTAAAAACACTGAAGCTTTCTTT. This codes for CSAALDRQGKNTEAFF.

The rearrangement joins TRBV11-2 to TRBJ2-1; TRBD2 aligns across 11 bases. J lost 8 bases, V lost 5 bases, and 8 bases had no gene match. CDR1 SGHAT and CDR2 FQNNGV come from the germline V gene. The CDR3 has 15 amino acids. CDR3 DNA sequence: TGTGCCAGCAGCCATACTAGCGGGAGTTTGGATGAGCAGTTCTTC. Its translation: CASSHTSGSLDEQFF. Combining the CDR3 with reference TRBV11-2 and TRBJ2-1 gives the whole variable domain EAGVAQSPRYKIIEKRQSVAFWCNPISGHATLYWYQQILGQGPKLLIQFQNNGVVDDSQLPKDRFSAERLKGVDSTLKIQPAKLEDSAVYLCASSHTSGSLDEQFFGPGTRLTVL.

This clonotype was recorded many times. The rearrangement links TRBV12-3 or TRBV12-4 to TRBJ2-3, with 7 positions matching TRBD2. J was trimmed by 2 bases and V by 7 bases; bases with no gene match: 6. This CDR3 spans 14 amino acids. DNA for the CDR3: TGTGCCAGCAAAGTGGGGGGGTCCACAGATACGCAGTATTTT. Translation gives CASKVGGSTDTQYF.

This clonotype has only a few counts. CDR3 DNA sequence: TGTGCCTGGAGTCCCCAGGGGGCCCTCACAGATACGCAGTATTTT. Its translation: CAWSPQGALTDTQYF. The rearrangement uses TRBV30 and TRBJ2-3; TRBD1 matches at 8 bases. The CDR3 loop spans 15 amino acids. Germline values: CDR1 GTSNPN, CDR2 SVGIG (reference sequence). Trimming cost V 2 bases and J 2 bases; bases outside gene matches: 6. The full variable domain, in which reference TRBV30 and TRBJ2-3 provide the parts outside the CDR3, is SQTIHQWPATLVQPVGSPLSLECTVEGTSNPNLYWYRQAAGRGLQLLFYSVGIGQISSEVPQNLSASRPQDRQFILSSKKLLLSDSGFYLCAWSPQGALTDTQYFGPGTRLTVL.

In its sample, this clonotype was seen a few times. This rearrangement joins TRBV5-6 to TRBJ1-3, with 10 bases that match TRBD1. The CDR3 has 19 amino acids. Germline V gene lookup returns CDR1 SGHDT and CDR2 YYEEEE. V lost 1 base, J lost 4 bases, and 14 bases stayed unmatched. For the CDR3, the DNA is TGTGCCAGCAGCTTGATCCGGGACAGGGGCATCAACGGGGGAAACACCATATATTTT. The encoded protein is CASSLIRDRGINGGNTIYF.

This clonotype was seen at least ten times. The J gene is TRBJ1-6, the V gene TRBV9; D is possibly TRBD1 (6 bases). Germline CDR1 reads SGDLS; CDR2 reads YYNGEE. This CDR3 is 15 amino acids long. V lost 0 bases to trimming and J lost 5 bases, with 9 bases between them. The CDR3 loop reads CASSVDRDHNSPLHF. For the CDR3, the DNA is TGTGCCAGCAGCGTAGACAGGGACCATAATTCACCCCTCCACTTT.

This clonotype was seen at least ten times. The CDR3 coding sequence is TGTGCCACCAGCAGAGATCTGGATGGGTCAGATACGCAGTATTTT. Translating it yields CATSRDLDGSDTQYF. The rearrangement joins TRBV15 to TRBJ2-3, with D hard to call. Germline CDR1 LNHNV, CDR2 YYDKDF (reference sequence). The CDR3 totals 15 residues. With 0 bases removed from V and 4 bases from J, the gap between germline ends came to 11 bases.

This clonotype was found a few times. V is TRBV14 and J is TRBJ2-5; D uncertain. CDR1 SGHDN and CDR2 FVKESK come from the germline V gene. CDR3 length: 13 residues. V lost 1 base, J lost 5 bases, and 8 bases lay in between. CDR3 sequence reads: CASSQGVWETQYF. CDR3 DNA sequence: TGTGCCAGCAGCCAAGGAGTCTGGGAGACCCAGTACTTC.

With respect to this clonotype: A read error may explain this, as a much larger clone is one base away. CDR3 DNA sequence: TGTGCCTGGAATCCCTCTTCCTACGAGCAGTACTTC. It encodes CAWNPSSYEQYF. The V and J genes are TRBV30 and TRBJ2-7; no clear D. The V and J ends lost 4 bases and 1 base respectively, with 8 bases between them. Germline V gene lookup returns CDR1 GTSNPN and CDR2 SVGIG (reference sequence). The CDR3 covers 12 residues. Looking up the rest from reference TRBV30 and TRBJ2-7 gives the full variable domain: SQTIHQWPATLVQPVGSPLSLECTVEGTSNPNLYWYRQAAGRGLQLLFYSVGIGQISSEVPQNLSASRPQDRQFILSSKKLLLSDSGFYLCAWNPSSYEQYFGPGTRLTVT.

This clonotype was seen a few times. V usage is TRBV12-3 or TRBV12-4 and J usage is TRBJ2-7, with D possibly being TRBD2 (7 bases). V lost 7 bases, J lost 3 bases, and 22 bases lay in between. The CDR3 loop spans 16 amino acids. CDR3 nucleotide sequence: TGTGCCAGCACCCCATCTTGGGGGGGCAAGGACTACGAGCAGTACTTC. This gives the protein CASTPSWGGKDYEQYF.

The sample holds many counts of this clonotype. This chain uses TRBV12-3 or TRBV12-4 with TRBJ1-1; D uncertain. Trimming cost V 2 bases and J 4 bases, with 8 bases left between them. The CDR3 has 13 residues. The CDR3 DNA follows: TGTGCCAGCAGTTTAAGGGCGGTCACTGAAGCTTTCTTT. Amino acids: CASSLRAVTEAFF.

V usage is TRBV7-9 and J usage is TRBJ1-1; D is perhaps TRBD1 (6 bases). Germline CDR1 SEHNR, CDR2 FQNEAQ (reference sequence). The CDR3 covers 13 residues. V lost 8 bases to trimming and J lost 3 bases, with 13 bases between them. The CDR3 nucleotides are TGTGCCAGCCCGGGGGCGCGGGACACTGAAGCTTTCTTT. As protein: CASPGARDTEAFF.

Many counts were recorded for this clonotype. The J gene is TRBJ2-1, the V gene TRBV10-3; D is uncertain. CDR1 is ENHRY, CDR2 SYGVKD, per germline. The CDR3 runs 13 residues. Between the trimmed V and J ends, which lost 4 bases and 6 bases, there was a span of 10 bases. In DNA form, the CDR3 reads TGTGCCATCAGTGGTGAGCCGGGCAATGAGCAGTTCTTC. This codes for CAISGEPGNEQFF.

This clonotype was seen repeatedly, ten times or more. The chain combines TRBV30 with TRBJ1-1; D is ambiguous. V lost 1 base and J lost 1, with 4 bases in between. The CDR3 spans 12 residues. Germline V gene sequence: CDR1 GTSNPN, CDR2 SVGIG (reference sequence). CDR3 coding DNA: TGTGCCTGGAGTGCGGGGAACACTGAAGCTTTCTTT. It translates to CAWSAGNTEAFF.

The V gene is TRBV3-1, the J gene TRBJ2-1; no reliable D call. The V end was cut by 1 base, the J end by 7 bases, with 11 bases between. This CDR3 contains 14 residues. Germline loops: CDR1 LGHDT, CDR2 YNNKEL (reference sequence). The CDR3 bases are TGTGCCAGCAGCCAAGTAGGAGTTGGGAATGAGCAGTTCTTC. Its protein product is CASSQVGVGNEQFF.

The count of this clonotype is one. The chain recombines TRBV2 with TRBJ1-2; D is ambiguous. Germline V gene lookup returns CDR1 SNHLY and CDR2 FYNNEI. The CDR3 spans 15 residues. V was shortened by 3 bases and J by 3 bases, with 14 bases between the two germline ends. The CDR3 region has the DNA TGTGCCAGCAGTGAGCGATCCGTTCCCGACTATGGCTACACCTTC. Translated, it gives CASSERSVPDYGYTF.

Points on this clonotype: Here the CDR3 omits its conserved ending phenylalanine or tryptophan, so a read error is the likely source. The V and J genes are TRBV28 and TRBJ2-6, with TRBD1 matching 9 bases. Germline V gives CDR1 MDHEN, CDR2 SYDVKM. The CDR3 is 17 residues long. DNA of the CDR3: TGCGCCAGCAGAATCGGACAGGGGAGCTCTGGGGCCAACGTCCTGACTTGC. Translated, it gives CASRIGQGSSGANVLTC.

The chain uses TRBV6-5 and TRBJ2-2; 8 bases map to TRBD1. CDR1 and CDR2 (germline): MNHEY, SVGAGI. This CDR3 contains 19 residues. Germline trimming cut 2 bases from V and 7 bases from J; bases unmatched to any gene: 18. Here the CDR3 reads CASSYRAYGRGPVLGELFF. The CDR3 DNA follows: TGTGCCAGCAGTTACAGGGCCTATGGCAGGGGGCCAGTACTCGGGGAGCTGTTTTTT.

This clonotype was observed many times. The chain recombines TRBV7-9 with TRBJ2-3, with D perhaps matching TRBD1 or TRBD2 (5 bases each). The CDR3 has 15 residues. V was trimmed by 4 bases and J by 0 bases, leaving 11 bases between them. Germline V lookup: CDR1 SEHNR, CDR2 FQNEAQ (reference sequence). CDR3 in amino acids: CASSYGTISTDTQYF. CDR3 nucleotides: TGTGCCAGCAGCTACGGGACCATAAGCACAGATACGCAGTATTTT.

This clonotype was recorded many times. This chain connects TRBV25-1 to TRBJ1-1; D is ambiguous. V was shortened by 2 bases and J by 0 bases, with 10 bases between the two germline ends. The length of the CDR3 is 15 residues. The V gene's germline CDR1 is MGHDK and CDR2 SYGVNS. CDR3 amino acids: CASSEVDTLNTEAFF. CDR3 sequence (DNA): TGTGCCAGCAGTGAAGTAGACACTCTGAACACTGAAGCTTTCTTT.

This sequence joins TRBV19 and TRBJ2-3, with D unresolved. Per the germline V gene, CDR1 is LNHDA and CDR2 is SQIVND (reference sequence). V gave up 2 bases and J gave up 5 bases, with 8 bases separating them. The CDR3 covers 13 residues. In DNA form, the CDR3 reads TGTGCCAGTAGTATACTATTTTTAGATACGCAGTATTTT. Protein: CASSILFLDTQYF.

The chain is built from TRBV14 and TRBJ2-1; D may be TRBD2 (7 bases). This CDR3 spans 16 amino acids. Germline loops: CDR1 SGHDN, CDR2 FVKESK. V lost 1 base and J 2 bases, leaving 12 bases between the germline ends. This CDR3 is CASSQVLGGAYNEQFF. The CDR3 DNA follows: TGTGCCAGCAGCCAAGTCCTAGGGGGGGCCTACAATGAGCAGTTCTTC.

The chain carries TRBV10-3 and TRBJ1-2, with no clear D. The CDR3 loop spans 14 amino acids. The germline CDR1 and CDR2 sequences are ENHRY and SYGVKD. V was pared by 6 bases and J by 1 base, with 12 bases between. In DNA form, the CDR3 reads TGTGCCATCAGATCCCCAAGTGATAACTATGGCTACACCTTC. The encoded protein is CAIRSPSDNYGYTF.

This clonotype was seen many times. This rearrangement joins TRBV29-1 to TRBJ2-3; 7 positions match TRBD2. The CDR3 has 18 residues. Germline V gene data show CDR1 as SQVTM and CDR2 as ANQGSEA. The trim removed 0 bases at V and 4 bases at J, leaving 16 bases unmatched. The CDR3 nucleotides are TGCAGCGTTGAAGATCTGATGTGGGAGGGCCCGCTTTCAGATACGCAGTATTTT. It encodes CSVEDLMWEGPLSDTQYF.

This clonotype was detected many times. V usage is TRBV7-2 and J usage is TRBJ2-3; TRBD2 matches 8 bases. V trimming: 0 bases; J trimming: 1 base; junction bases outside the gene matches: 0. The CDR3 totals 15 residues. CDR1 and CDR2 (germline): SGHTA, FQGNSA. CDR3 region: CASSLASGGTDTQYF. CDR3 nucleotide sequence: TGTGCCAGCAGCTTAGCTAGCGGGGGCACAGATACGCAGTATTTT.